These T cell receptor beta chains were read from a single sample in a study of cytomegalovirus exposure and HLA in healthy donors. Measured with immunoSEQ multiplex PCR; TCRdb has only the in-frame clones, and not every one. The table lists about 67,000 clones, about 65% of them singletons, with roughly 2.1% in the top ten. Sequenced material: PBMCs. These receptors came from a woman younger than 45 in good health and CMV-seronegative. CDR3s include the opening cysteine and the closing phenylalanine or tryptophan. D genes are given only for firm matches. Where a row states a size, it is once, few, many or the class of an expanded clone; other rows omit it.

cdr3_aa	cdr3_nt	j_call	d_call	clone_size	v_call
CAWSGEPPYPKYF	TGTGCCTGGAGTGGTGAGCCCCCTTACCCTAAGTATTTT	TRBJ2-3	-	-	TRBV30
CASSTDRYEQYF	TGTGCCAGCAGCACCGACAGATACGAGCAGTACTTC	TRBJ2-7	-	-	TRBV7-8
CSVEGDRSLQETQYF	TGCAGCGTTGAAGGGGACAGGTCGCTCCAAGAGACCCAGTACTTC	TRBJ2-5	TRBD1	-	TRBV29-1
CASSLALKRGYEQYF	TGTGCCAGCAGCTTGGCCCTGAAGCGGGGTTACGAGCAGTACTTC	TRBJ2-7	TRBD2	-	TRBV5-6
CASGQDRESTQYF	TGTGCTAGTGGGCAAGACAGGGAATCGACCCAGTACTTC	TRBJ2-5	TRBD1	-	TRBV12-5
CAWSVSRATEAFF	TGTGCCTGGAGTGTAAGCAGGGCAACTGAAGCTTTCTTT	TRBJ1-1	-	-	TRBV30
CASSLAGGFTYEQYF	TGTGCCAGCAGCTTAGCAGGGGGCTTCACCTACGAGCAGTACTTC	TRBJ2-7	TRBD1	once	TRBV7-9
CASRAGSTGELFF	TGTGCCAGCAGGGCAGGGTCCACCGGGGAGCTGTTTTTT	TRBJ2-2	-	-	TRBV2
CASSLFLGAVYGYTF	TGTGCCAGCAGCTTGTTCCTAGGGGCAGTCTATGGCTACACCTTC	TRBJ1-2	-	-	TRBV11-2
CAWTGRNTIYF	TGTGCCTGGACAGGTAGAAACACCATATATTTT	TRBJ1-3	-	-	TRBV30